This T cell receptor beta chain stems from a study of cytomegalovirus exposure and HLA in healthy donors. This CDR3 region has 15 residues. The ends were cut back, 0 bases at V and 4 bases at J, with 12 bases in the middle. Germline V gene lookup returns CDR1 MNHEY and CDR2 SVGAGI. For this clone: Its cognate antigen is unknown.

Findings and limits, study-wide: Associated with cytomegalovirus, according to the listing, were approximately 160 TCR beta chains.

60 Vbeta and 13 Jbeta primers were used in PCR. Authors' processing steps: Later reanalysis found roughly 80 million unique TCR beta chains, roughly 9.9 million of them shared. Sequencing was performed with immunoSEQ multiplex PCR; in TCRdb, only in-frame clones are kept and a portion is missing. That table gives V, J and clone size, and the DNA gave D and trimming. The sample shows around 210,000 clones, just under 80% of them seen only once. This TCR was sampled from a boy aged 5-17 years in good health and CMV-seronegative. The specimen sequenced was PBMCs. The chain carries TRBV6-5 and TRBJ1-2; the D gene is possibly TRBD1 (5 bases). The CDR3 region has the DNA TGTGCCAGCAGTTACTCGGACAAGGGGTTCTATGGCTACACCTTC. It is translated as CASSYSDKGFYGYTF.